This T cell receptor beta chain was sequenced during a study of T cells in Graves' hyperthyroidism and ophthalmopathy. About the study: Peripheral blood collection took place at initial diagnosis, before any treatment. Overall study results and limits: Median prediction lead before ophthalmopathy onset was 6.5 months with the model.

Stable Graves' hyperthyroidism denoted no ophthalmopathy progression over 18 months. Newly diagnosed patients aged 18 to 65 had hyperthyroidism of under 2 months' duration. Points on this clonotype: Antigen specificity is unknown.

The germline CDR1 and CDR2 sequences are MNHEY and SVGAGI. V trimming: 2 bases; J trimming: 7 bases; junction bases outside the gene matches: 3. The CDR3 has 16 residues. Regions amplified from RNA transcripts were the TCR beta CDR3 regions. Researchers ran a first-round RT-PCR on the TCR CDR3 using the HTBI primer set. One entry per CDR3 protein, called by TCRdb with MiXCR from the multiplex PCR reads. The sample lists around 720,000 distinct CDR3 sequences; around a third were seen once. The TCR was taken from a woman aged 40 to 50 with Graves' hyperthyroidism. Sequences were obtained from blood. This sequence joins TRBV6-5 and TRBJ2-2; 14 nucleotides match TRBD2. The CDR3 coding sequence is TGTGCCAGCAGTTACAGGGGACTAGCGGGAGTCGGGGAGCTGTTTTTT. Translating it yields CASSYRGLAGVGELFF.